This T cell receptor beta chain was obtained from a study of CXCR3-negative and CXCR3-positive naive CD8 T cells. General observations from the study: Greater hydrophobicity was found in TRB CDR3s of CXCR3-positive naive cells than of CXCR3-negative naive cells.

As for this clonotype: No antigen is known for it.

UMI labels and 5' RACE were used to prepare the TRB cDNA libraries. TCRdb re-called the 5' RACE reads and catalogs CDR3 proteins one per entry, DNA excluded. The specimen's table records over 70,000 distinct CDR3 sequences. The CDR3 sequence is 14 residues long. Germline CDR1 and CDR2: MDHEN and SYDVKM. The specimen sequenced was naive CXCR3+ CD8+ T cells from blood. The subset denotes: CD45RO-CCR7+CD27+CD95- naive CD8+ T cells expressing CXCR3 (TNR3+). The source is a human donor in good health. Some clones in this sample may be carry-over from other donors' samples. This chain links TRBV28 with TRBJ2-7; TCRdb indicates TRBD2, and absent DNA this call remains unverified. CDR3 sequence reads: CASTVAGGPVEQYF.